The rows below give T cell receptor beta chains drawn from one sample of a study of T-cell memory formation after mild COVID-19. TCRdb re-derived calls from the 5' RACE reads in MiXCR, one entry per CDR3 protein. The profile covers roughly 80,000 distinct CDR3 sequences, with 14% appearing a single time and around 29% taken by the ten largest. The sample comprised PBMCs or a T cell subset sorted from them (not recorded which). These receptor sequences come from an adult woman who had mild COVID-19 (a few samples of this study predate the infection). Cell type and time point are not known. Both conserved end residues are part of each CDR3. The D gene is left open where the match is weak. Size tells how often a clone was seen (once, few, many) or the class of an expanded clone, and some rows leave it out.

clone_size,j_call,v_call,cdr3_length,d_call,cdr3_aa,cdr3_nt
NA,TRBJ1-4,TRBV6-6,17,TRBD1,CARSYASSGGAYEKLFF,TGTGCCAGAAGTTACGCGTCCTCAGGGGGCGCATATGAAAAACTGTTTTTT
NA,TRBJ2-5,TRBV27,18,TRBD2,CASSLFPGLAGASETQYF,TGTGCCAGCAGTTTATTCCCCGGACTAGCGGGGGCGTCAGAGACCCAGTACTTC
NA,TRBJ1-1,TRBV9,15,NA,CASSVYTTMNTEAFF,TGTGCCAGCAGCGTCTATACGACTATGAACACTGAAGCTTTCTTT
few,TRBJ2-2,TRBV7-6,16,NA,CASSLGDSGTAGELFF,TGTGCCAGCAGCTTGGGGGACTCCGGAACGGCCGGGGAGCTGTTTTTT
few,TRBJ2-1,TRBV29-1,14,TRBD1,CSVDQPDRYNEQFF,TGCAGCGTTGACCAACCGGACAGGTACAATGAGCAGTTCTTC
few,TRBJ1-1,TRBV4-3,15,NA,CASSQDWTVITEAFF,TGCGCCAGCAGCCAAGATTGGACAGTTATCACTGAAGCTTTCTTT
few,TRBJ2-1,TRBV7-9,16,NA,CASSLDPRGAVDEQFF,TGTGCCAGCAGCCTAGACCCCAGGGGAGCTGTAGATGAGCAGTTCTTC
NA,TRBJ2-7,TRBV12-3/TRBV12-4,15,TRBD2,CASSNPGGVPYEQYF,TGTGCCAGCAGTAACCCCGGGGGGGTCCCATACGAGCAGTACTTC
few,TRBJ2-3,TRBV20-1,14,TRBD2,CSLPGGGIADTQYF,TGCAGCCTTCCGGGGGGGGGAATAGCAGATACGCAGTATTTT
NA,TRBJ1-6,TRBV12-3/TRBV12-4,15,NA,CASSPLDRPDSPLHF,TGTGCCAGCAGTCCCCTAGACAGGCCAGACTCACCCCTCCACTTT
many,TRBJ2-7,TRBV4-3,14,NA,CASSQDGVSYEQYF,TGCGCCAGCAGCCAAGATGGCGTTTCCTACGAGCAGTACTTC
few,TRBJ2-4,TRBV12-3/TRBV12-4,14,TRBD2,CASSRYLAGDIQYF,TGTGCCAGCAGCCGCTACCTAGCGGGAGACATTCAGTACTTC
NA,TRBJ1-1,TRBV7-9,16,NA,CASSLGAGARVTEAFF,TGTGCCAGCAGCTTAGGAGCGGGCGCCAGGGTGACTGAAGCTTTCTTT
few,TRBJ2-3,TRBV18,16,NA,CASSPPFGGEADTQYF,TGTGCCAGCTCACCACCTTTTGGGGGCGAAGCAGATACGCAGTATTTT
NA,TRBJ2-1,TRBV7-8,12,NA,CASSAHQNEQFF,TGTGCCAGCAGCGCCCACCAGAATGAGCAGTTCTTC
many,TRBJ2-1,TRBV5-1,16,NA,CASSLVQRVSYNEQFF,TGCGCCAGCAGCTTAGTCCAGCGGGTCTCCTACAATGAGCAGTTCTTC
few,TRBJ1-2,TRBV21-1,15,NA,CASSKWRGGVFGYTF,TGTGCCAGCAGCAAGTGGAGGGGTGGAGTGTTCGGCTACACCTTC
few,TRBJ1-2,TRBV19,12,NA,CATEDSGYGYTF,TGTGCCACCGAAGACAGTGGCTATGGCTACACCTTC
many,TRBJ2-1,TRBV7-6,16,TRBD2,CASSLKDRGGGDEQFF,TGTGCCAGCAGCTTAAAAGACCGAGGCGGGGGAGATGAGCAGTTCTTC
NA,TRBJ2-1,TRBV30,14,TRBD2,CAWSNSAGWNEQFF,TGTGCCTGGAGTAATTCAGCGGGATGGAATGAGCAGTTCTTC
few,TRBJ2-7,TRBV13,14,TRBD1,CASSFSDRVLEQYF,TGTGCCAGCAGCTTCTCGGACAGGGTTTTGGAGCAGTACTTC
many,TRBJ2-7,TRBV7-9,14,TRBD1,CASSQPGQAYEQYF,TGTGCCAGCAGCCAACCAGGACAGGCCTACGAGCAGTACTTC
few,TRBJ1-1,TRBV15,14,NA,CATSSEKQWTEAFF,TGTGCCACCAGCAGCGAGAAGCAATGGACTGAAGCTTTCTTT